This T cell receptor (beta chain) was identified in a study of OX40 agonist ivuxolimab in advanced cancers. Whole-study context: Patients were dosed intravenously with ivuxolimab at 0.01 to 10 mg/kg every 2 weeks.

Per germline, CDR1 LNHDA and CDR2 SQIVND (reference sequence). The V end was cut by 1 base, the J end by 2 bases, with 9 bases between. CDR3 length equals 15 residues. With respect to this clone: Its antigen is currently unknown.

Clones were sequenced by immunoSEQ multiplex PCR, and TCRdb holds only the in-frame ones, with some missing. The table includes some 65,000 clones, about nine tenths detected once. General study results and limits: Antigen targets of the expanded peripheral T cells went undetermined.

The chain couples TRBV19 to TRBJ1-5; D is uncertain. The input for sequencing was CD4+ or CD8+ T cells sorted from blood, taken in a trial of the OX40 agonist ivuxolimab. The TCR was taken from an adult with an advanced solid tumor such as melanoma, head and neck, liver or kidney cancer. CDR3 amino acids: CASSIVSAGNQPQHF. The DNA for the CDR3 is TGTGCCAGTAGTATAGTCTCCGCAGGCAATCAGCCCCAGCATTTT.